What follows are 28 T cell receptor beta chains derived from one specimen sequenced in a study of blood T cell repertoires in COVID-19. Measured with immunoSEQ multiplex PCR; TCRdb has only the in-frame clones, and not every one. The sample has over 200,000 clones; around 82% are singletons. Source material: peripheral blood. These receptors all come from a woman between 40 and 55 years old with acute or convalescent COVID-19.

The rearrangement joins TRBV6-2 or TRBV6-3 to TRBJ2-2; TRBD1 matches 8 bases. V dropped 5 bases and J dropped 7; count of bases not matched to a gene: 6. This CDR3 is built from 14 residues. Germline assignment: CDR1 MNHEY and CDR2 SVGEGT. Here the CDR3 DNA reads TGTGCCAGCAGTACCGACAGGGGTAACGGGGAGCTGTTTTTT. Translation: CASSTDRGNGELFF.

The chain recombines TRBV18 with TRBJ2-7; TRBD2 matches 13 bases. The germline V gene encodes CDR1 KGHSH and CDR2 LQKENI. CDR3 length: 16 residues. After removal of 6 bases from V and 0 bases from J, the junction contained 5 bases not matched to a gene. Here the CDR3 DNA reads TGTGCCAGCTCCCGGGGGACTAGCGGGGCCTCCTACGAGCAGTACTTC. This encodes CASSRGTSGASYEQYF.

This chain connects TRBV19 to TRBJ1-5; no definite D call. Germline V gives CDR1 LNHDA, CDR2 SQIVND (reference sequence). This CDR3 has 14 amino acids. V was trimmed by 6 bases and J by 0 bases, leaving 9 bases between them. The CDR3 nucleotides read TGTGCCAGTAGCACCGGAGGTAGCAATCAGCCCCAGCATTTT. It codes for CASSTGGSNQPQHF. Based on the CDR3 plus reference TRBV19 and TRBJ1-5, the full variable domain is DGGITQSPKYLFRKEGQNVTLSCEQNLNHDAMYWYRQDPGQGLRLIYYSQIVNDFQKGDIAEGYSVSREKKESFPLTVTSAQKNPTAFYLCASSTGGSNQPQHFGDGTRLSIL.

V gene TRBV12-5 combines with J gene TRBJ1-4, with D possibly TRBD1 on 6 matching bases. V lost 6 bases, J lost 7 bases, and 15 bases lay in between. The CDR3 contains 14 residues. CDR1 is LGHNT and CDR2 is FRNRAP in the germline V gene. CDR3 region: CASGLRGDAEKLFF. The CDR3 bases are TGTGCTAGTGGCCTCAGGGGTGACGCTGAAAAACTGTTTTTT.

The gene calls are TRBV3-1 (or the pseudogene TRBV3-2) and TRBJ2-6; tentative D call: TRBD1 (5 bases). V was shortened by 5 bases and J by 2 bases, with 10 bases between the two germline ends. This CDR3 contains 15 residues. Germline CDR1 LGHDT, CDR2 YNNKEL (reference sequence). For the CDR3, the DNA is TGTGCCAGCAGCATTGCCAGGGCTGGGGCCAACGTCCTGACTTTC. This sequence encodes CASSIARAGANVLTF.

In nucleotides, the CDR3 is TGTGCCAGCAAAATAGCGGGGACCTACAATGAGCAGTTCTTC. Protein product: CASKIAGTYNEQFF. The chain couples TRBV7-6 to TRBJ2-1; 8 bases match TRBD2. Trimming took 7 bases from V and 2 from J; bases not matched to a gene: 4. Germline V lookup: CDR1 SGHVS, CDR2 FNYEAQ. The CDR3 totals 14 residues. Variable domain in full (rest from reference TRBV7-6 and TRBJ2-1): GAGVSQSPRYKVTKRGQDVALRCDPISGHVSLYWYRQALGQGPEFLTYFNYEAQQDKSGLPNDRFSAERPEGSISTLTIQRTEQRDSAMYRCASKIAGTYNEQFFGPGTRLTVL.

This clone was observed a handful of times. This chain connects TRBV28 to TRBJ2-7; TRBD2 aligns across 8 bases. Germline V gene lookup returns CDR1 MDHEN and CDR2 SYDVKM. V shed 3 bases, J shed 4 bases, and the junction held 11 bases outside the gene matches. The CDR3 consists of 16 residues. CDR3 bases: TGTGCCAGCAGTTTCCCGCCGGGACTAGGCCCTTACGAGCAGTACTTC. It is translated as CASSFPPGLGPYEQYF.

The chain is built from TRBV6-5 and TRBJ1-5; 7 nucleotides align to TRBD1. This CDR3 comprises 13 residues. Germline V gene sequence: CDR1 MNHEY, CDR2 SVGAGI. Germline trimming cut 4 bases from V and 9 bases from J; bases unmatched to any gene: 6. The CDR3 reads CASSLDRASPQHF. As DNA, the CDR3 is TGTGCCAGCAGTTTAGACAGGGCATCGCCCCAGCATTTT.

This clone was detected only once. V usage is TRBV2 and J usage is TRBJ2-1; a weak D match, TRBD2 (5 bases). Trimming cost V 1 base and J 0 bases, with 22 bases left between them. The CDR3 extends over 20 amino acids. The germline V gene encodes CDR1 SNHLY and CDR2 FYNNEI. The CDR3 protein is CASSEGAATTIFSSYNEQFF. The CDR3 DNA follows: TGTGCCAGCAGTGAAGGAGCGGCCACGACGATTTTCAGCTCCTACAATGAGCAGTTCTTC.

The V call is TRBV29-1, the J call TRBJ2-5; no firm D call. From germline, CDR1 is SQVTM and CDR2 ANQGSEA. Trimming removed 7 bases at V and 4 bases at J, with 7 bases between. The length of the CDR3 is 10 residues. The CDR3 sequence is CSASGETQYF. In DNA form, the CDR3 reads TGCAGCGCATCGGGAGAGACCCAGTACTTC.

The rearrangement links TRBV5-4 to TRBJ2-1; D gene ambiguous. V was pared by 2 bases and J by 2 bases, with 11 bases between. The CDR3 extends over 15 amino acids. Germline V gene sequence: CDR1 SGHNT, CDR2 YYREEE (reference sequence). The CDR3 sequence: CASSLSRATYNEQFF. In nucleotides, the CDR3 is TGTGCCAGCAGCTTATCCCGAGCGACCTACAATGAGCAGTTCTTC.

This chain connects TRBV6-2 or TRBV6-3 to TRBJ2-1; D not resolved. This CDR3 spans 12 amino acids. The V gene's germline CDR1 is MNHEY and CDR2 SVGEGT. With 2 bases removed from V and 6 bases from J, the gap between germline ends came to 5 bases. The CDR3 sequence: CASSYPPNEQFF. The CDR3 nucleotides are TGTGCCAGCAGTTACCCTCCCAATGAGCAGTTCTTC.

This chain links TRBV9 with TRBJ2-1, with D perhaps matching TRBD1 (5 bases). The CDR3 consists of 15 residues. Deletions cut 1 base from V and 8 bases from J, with 16 bases between. CDR1 SGDLS and CDR2 YYNGEE come from the germline V gene. CDR3 DNA: TGTGCCAGCAGCGTATCCGCCGTAGCAGGGCATGAGCAGTTCTTC. Translation: CASSVSAVAGHEQFF. The full variable domain, rest sourced from reference TRBV9 and TRBJ2-1, is DSGVTQTPKHLITATGQRVTLRCSPRSGDLSVYWYQQSLDQGLQFLIQYYNGEERAKGNILERFSAQQFPDLHSELNLSSLELGDSALYFCASSVSAVAGHEQFFGPGTRLTVL.

The DNA of the CDR3 is TGTGCCAGCAGCTCAAACAGGGGATCAGGCACAGATACGCAGTATTTT. Its translation: CASSSNRGSGTDTQYF. The chain uses TRBV5-5 and TRBJ2-3, with TRBD1 matching 7 bases. Trimming took 3 bases from V and 1 from J; bases not matched to a gene: 8. The CDR3 has 16 amino acids. The germline V gene encodes CDR1 SGHKS and CDR2 YYEKEE (reference sequence).

This clone has only a few counts. CDR3 protein: CASSQDWGQGGTGELFF. CDR3 coding DNA: TGTGCCAGCAGCCAAGATTGGGGACAGGGGGGAACCGGGGAGCTGTTTTTT. V and J are TRBV4-2 and TRBJ2-2; TRBD1 matches at 11 bases. Germline trimming cut 0 bases from V and 5 bases from J; bases unmatched to any gene: 5. The length of the CDR3 is 17 residues. Germline assignment: CDR1 LGHNA and CDR2 YNFKEQ.

This clone has just a few counts. The rearrangement joins TRBV30 to TRBJ2-7, with a weak D call TRBD1 (6 bases). Germline CDR1 and CDR2: GTSNPN and SVGIG (reference sequence). There are 13 residues in the CDR3. The V gene lost 2 bases and the J gene lost 6 bases, with 14 bases spanning the gap. CDR3 loop: CAWSLGHRSEQYF. The CDR3 nucleotides are TGTGCCTGGAGTTTGGGACATCGGAGCGAGCAGTACTTC.

The chain employs TRBV6-5 and TRBJ1-2, with TRBD1 as a possible D gene (5 bases). The CDR3 contains 15 residues. The germline V gene encodes CDR1 MNHEY and CDR2 SVGAGI. Trimming took off 0 bases at V and 6 bases at J, with 14 bases between the two ends. CDR3 sequence: CASSYSKGRVNGYTF. The CDR3 DNA reads as TGTGCCAGCAGTTACTCGAAGGGGCGAGTTAATGGCTACACCTTC.

There are a few counts of this clone. CDR3 sequence (DNA): TGCAGTGCTAGTACTAGCCCACTCGCAGATACGCAGTATTTT. This translates into CSASTSPLADTQYF. The genes are TRBV20-1 and TRBJ2-3; the D gene is possibly TRBD2 (6 bases). Germline V CDR1 and CDR2: DFQATT, SNEGSKA (reference sequence). V was clipped by 3 bases and J by 4 bases, with 14 bases between them. This CDR3 is built from 14 residues.

This chain joins TRBV11-3 and TRBJ2-3, with 11 nucleotides matching TRBD2. V was pared by 5 bases and J by 0 bases, with 4 bases of the junction left unmatched. The CDR3 is 16 residues long. CDR1 is SGHNT and CDR2 is YENEEA in the germline V gene. The CDR3 spells CASSLRTSGSTDTQYF. As DNA, the CDR3 is TGTGCCAGCAGCCTCCGGACTAGCGGGAGCACAGATACGCAGTATTTT.

The chain carries TRBV2 and TRBJ1-2; 7 nucleotides agree with TRBD1. CDR3 length equals 15 residues. The J segment lost 5 bases and the V segment lost 2 bases, leaving 8 bases of the junction unmatched. Germline V gene lookup returns CDR1 SNHLY and CDR2 FYNNEI. The CDR3, as DNA: TGTGCCAGCAGTGAACCCGACAGGGCGCGGTATGGCTACACCTTC. It is translated as CASSEPDRARYGYTF.

The chain uses TRBV24-1 and TRBJ1-5; the D gene is possibly TRBD1 (6 bases). Trimming shortened V by 1 base and J by 9 bases, and 6 bases separated the two germline ends. This CDR3 region has 12 residues. CDR1 and CDR2 (germline): KGHDR, SFDVKD. The CDR3 DNA follows: TGTGCCACCAGTGATTTCAGGGGGCCCCAGCATTTT. Encoded protein: CATSDFRGPQHF.

The chain is built from TRBV24-1 and TRBJ2-4; D remains unclear. The CDR3 is 15 amino acids. Trimming removed 4 bases at V and 6 bases at J, with 15 bases between. Germline V gene data show CDR1 as KGHDR and CDR2 as SFDVKD. Here the CDR3 reads CATSDSLPGRNIQYF. The CDR3 region has the DNA TGTGCCACCAGTGACTCCCTCCCGGGTCGAAACATTCAGTACTTC.

This clone was observed a few times. The chain employs TRBV12-3 or TRBV12-4 and TRBJ2-4; D uncertain. The CDR3 has 13 residues. Trimming cost V 5 bases and J 1 base, with 6 bases left between them. The CDR3 here is CASSKRAKNIQYF. DNA for the CDR3: TGTGCCAGCAGTAAACGGGCCAAAAACATTCAGTACTTC.

This clone appeared a single time. This chain uses TRBV20-1 with TRBJ2-1; D not certain. Trimming took 6 bases from V and 3 from J, leaving 3 bases between them. Germline CDR1 and CDR2: DFQATT and SNEGSKA (reference sequence). CDR3 length: 10 amino acids. The CDR3 spells CSASYNEQFF. The CDR3 DNA reads TGCAGTGCCAGCTACAATGAGCAGTTCTTC.

The chain joins TRBV12-5 to TRBJ2-5; TRBD2 matches 9 bases. The germline gives CDR1 LGHNT, CDR2 FRNRAP. The V gene end was trimmed by 5 bases and the J gene end by 7 bases; junction bases not matched to a gene: 20. The CDR3 sequence is 18 residues long. The CDR3 reads CASGPGPKDLAGAGTQYF. CDR3 bases: TGTGCTAGTGGTCCGGGGCCAAAGGATTTAGCGGGGGCTGGGACCCAGTACTTC.

This clone was detected only a few times. The CDR3 loop is CASSGKTGTLIYEQYF. CDR3 in DNA: TGTGCCAGCAGCGGCAAGACAGGGACCCTCATCTACGAGCAGTACTTC. This sequence joins TRBV5-4 and TRBJ2-7, with TRBD1 identical over 7 bases. Germline loops: CDR1 SGHNT, CDR2 YYREEE (reference sequence). The CDR3 loop spans 16 amino acids. The J segment lost 3 bases and the V segment lost 4 bases, leaving 13 bases of the junction unmatched.

The J gene is TRBJ1-5, the V gene TRBV30, with 9 bases identical to TRBD1. The CDR3 runs 16 residues. From germline, CDR1 is GTSNPN and CDR2 SVGIG (reference sequence). V trimming: 3 bases; J trimming: 3 bases; junction bases outside the gene matches: 9. The CDR3 bases are TGTGCCTGGAGGTCCTCGGGACAGGGCTCCAATCAGCCCCAGCATTTT. Translation gives CAWRSSGQGSNQPQHF. Supplemented by reference TRBV30 and TRBJ1-5, the full variable domain reads SQTIHQWPATLVQPVGSPLSLECTVEGTSNPNLYWYRQAAGRGLQLLFYSVGIGQISSEVPQNLSASRPQDRQFILSSKKLLLSDSGFYLCAWRSSGQGSNQPQHFGDGTRLSIL.

Only one count was recorded for this clone. The chain carries TRBV3-1 (or the pseudogene TRBV3-2) and TRBJ2-1; perhaps TRBD1 as D (6 bases). Between the trimmed V and J ends, which lost 0 bases and 1 base, there was a span of 10 bases. The length of the CDR3 is 16 residues. Germline V CDR1 and CDR2: LGHDT, YNNKEL (reference sequence). The CDR3 is CASSQDGTHSYNEQFF. The CDR3 nucleotides read TGTGCCAGCAGCCAAGACGGGACACATTCCTACAATGAGCAGTTCTTC.